This TCR beta chain is drawn from a study of somatic mutations in cytotoxic T cells in rheumatoid arthritis. Background on the study: Patient blood (roughly 28 ml EDTA) was collected right after diagnosis, preceding any treatment.

V dropped 4 bases and J dropped 6 bases, with 13 bases sitting between them. CDR3 length: 14 amino acids. Germline lookup yields CDR1 SEHNR and CDR2 FQNEAQ (reference sequence). This clone was seen a handful of times. Its target is not known. Study-wide results and caveats: Levels of CD8+ T-cell clonality in rheumatoid arthritis patients were statistically indistinguishable from those seen in age-matched healthy controls, with no significant difference.

Original analysis: Published virus-specific TCRB sequences found rare matches among patient CD8+ clones larger than 1%. Clones were read by immunoSEQ multiplex PCR, and TCRdb kept only the in-frame ones, dropping some. The V and J calls and clone size come from that table; D and trimming were worked out from the DNA. The sample records under 12,000 clones, roughly 79% being singletons. The chain has TRBV7-9 and TRBJ1-3; no firm D call. The sample was CD8+ T cells sorted from blood. The origin of this receptor is a woman between 55 and 75 years old with rheumatoid arthritis. CDR3 sequence reads: CASSSSGGKNTIYF. CDR3 DNA: TGTGCCAGCAGCTCTTCGGGAGGGAAAAACACCATATATTTT. The variable domain in full, completed from reference TRBV7-9 and TRBJ1-3, reads DTGVSQNPRHKITKRGQNVTFRCDPISEHNRLYWYRQTLGQGPEFLTYFQNEAQLEKSRLLSDRFSAERPKGSFSTLEIQRTEQGDSAMYLCASSSSGGKNTIYFGEGSWLTVV.